These 11 T cell receptor beta chains originate from one sample sequenced in a study of T cells in Graves' hyperthyroidism and ophthalmopathy. From RNA transcripts, TCR beta CDR3 regions were amplified. The TCR CDR3 was amplified in a first-round RT-PCR using the HTBI primer set. TCRdb independently ran MiXCR on the multiplex PCR reads; one entry per CDR3 protein. Altogether 75,000 to 100,000 distinct CDR3 sequences are present, roughly 37% being singletons, with the ten largest covering roughly 10%. The sequencing input was peripheral blood or thyroid tissue (not recorded which). These receptor sequences come from a young woman with Graves' hyperthyroidism.

This clonotype was observed many times. The rearrangement joins TRBV4-1 to TRBJ1-5; D not certain. Germline V lookup: CDR1 MGHRA, CDR2 YSYEKL. The CDR3 runs 13 residues. V lost 11 bases to trimming and J lost 4 bases, with 15 bases between them. As DNA, the CDR3 is TGCGCCCAAACCGGAGGTAGGAATCAGCCCCAGCATTTT. Translated: CAQTGGRNQPQHF.

The rearrangement links TRBV9 to TRBJ2-7; 8 bases agree with TRBD1. The germline V gene encodes CDR1 SGDLS and CDR2 YYNGEE. Germline trimming cut 0 bases from V and 3 bases from J; bases unmatched to any gene: 5. There are 15 residues in the CDR3. The CDR3 here is CASSVGTGTLYEQYF. The CDR3 nucleotides read TGTGCCAGCAGCGTAGGGACAGGGACCCTCTACGAGCAGTACTTC. The full variable domain, rest sourced from reference TRBV9 and TRBJ2-7, is DSGVTQTPKHLITATGQRVTLRCSPRSGDLSVYWYQQSLDQGLQFLIQYYNGEERAKGNILERFSAQQFPDLHSELNLSSLELGDSALYFCASSVGTGTLYEQYFGPGTRLTVT.

In this sample, this clonotype turned up many times. V and J are TRBV7-9 and TRBJ1-1; D possibly corresponds to TRBD1 (5 bases). The CDR3 consists of 13 residues. Germline values: CDR1 SEHNR, CDR2 FQNEAQ (reference sequence). The V gene lost 5 bases and the J gene lost 10 bases, with 17 bases spanning the gap. CDR3 sequence reads: CASSNRDRGRAFF. For the CDR3, the DNA is TGTGCCAGCAGCAACCGGGACCGCGGTCGAGCTTTCTTT.

This chain links TRBV29-1 with TRBJ1-2, with a tentative D call TRBD1 (5 bases). Trimming removed 0 bases from V and 5 bases from J, with 16 bases in between. Germline CDR1 reads SQVTM; CDR2 reads ANQGSEA. The CDR3 contains 15 residues. Here the CDR3 reads CSVEDGAGGGYGYTF. Written as DNA, the CDR3 is TGCAGCGTTGAAGATGGGGCAGGAGGAGGTTATGGCTACACCTTC. The entire variable domain, with the rest obtained from reference TRBV29-1 and TRBJ1-2, is as follows: SAVISQKPSRDICQRGTSLTIQCQVDSQVTMMFWYRQQPGQSLTLIATANQGSEATYESGFVIDKFPISRPNLTFSTLTVSNMSPEDSSIYLCSVEDGAGGGYGYTFGSGTRLTVV.

This clonotype has a count of ten or more. V gene TRBV4-1 combines with J gene TRBJ1-2; D unresolved. The ends were cut back, 6 bases at V and 4 bases at J, with 12 bases in the middle. The V gene's germline CDR1 is MGHRA and CDR2 YSYEKL. The CDR3 has 13 residues. The CDR3 DNA sequence: TGCGCCAGCAGGCCAACTTCATCCTATGGCTACACCTTC. The encoded protein is CASRPTSSYGYTF.

This clonotype occurred many times. This sequence joins TRBV20-1 and TRBJ2-7, with D unclear. The V gene's germline CDR1 is DFQATT and CDR2 SNEGSKA (reference sequence). The CDR3 has 13 amino acids. Trimming stripped 4 bases from V and 3 bases from J, with 13 bases between. The DNA of the CDR3 is TGCAGTGCTATACCCCCCATGGGCTACGAGCAGTACTTC. Translated: CSAIPPMGYEQYF.

This clonotype was seen once. This sequence joins TRBV7-2 and TRBJ2-5; D possibly corresponds to TRBD1 (5 bases). Germline lookup yields CDR1 SGHTA and CDR2 FQGNSA. The CDR3 consists of 16 residues. V shed 5 bases and J shed 1 base, with 17 bases lying between them. CDR3 in amino acids: CASSPLGRVTQETQYF. DNA of the CDR3: TGTGCCAGCAGCCCTCTGGGCAGGGTAACCCAAGAGACCCAGTACTTC.

Note on this clonotype: The junction and the germline gene differ at one end; a read error may be behind it. This rearrangement joins TRBV3-1 to TRBJ2-5; a possible D gene is TRBD1 (6 bases). In germline, CDR1 is LGHDT, CDR2 YNNKEL (reference sequence). The CDR3 totals 12 residues. The CDR3 nucleotides read TGTGCCAGCAGCCGGACAGAGGAGACTCAGTACTTC. Its translation: CASSRTEETQYF.

As for this clonotype: A much bigger clone sits one base away, suggesting this may be a read error. This chain uses TRBV6-1 with TRBJ2-2, with a tentative D call TRBD2 (5 bases). The length of the CDR3 is 15 residues. Germline V lookup: CDR1 MNHNS, CDR2 SASEGT. V lost 5 bases to trimming and J lost 8 bases, with 18 bases between them. The CDR3 DNA is TGTGCCAGCAGTCGACCTATGACCCCGGGGGGGGAGCTGTTTTTT. This sequence encodes CASSRPMTPGGELFF.

In this sample, this clonotype turned up a few times. The V and J genes are TRBV4-1 and TRBJ2-3, with 15 positions matching TRBD2. The CDR3 runs 17 residues. V dropped 2 bases and J dropped 8; count of bases not matched to a gene: 8. Germline CDR1 MGHRA, CDR2 YSYEKL. CDR3: CASSQRGTSGRSITQYF. The CDR3 DNA sequence: TGCGCCAGCAGCCAAAGAGGGACTAGCGGGAGGTCAATTACGCAGTATTTT.

Concerning this clonotype itself: Given the absence of the conserved phenylalanine or tryptophan at the CDR3 end, a read error is likely. The rearrangement links TRBV10-3 to TRBJ1-2; D perhaps matches TRBD1 (6 bases). CDR3 length: 14 residues. Per germline, CDR1 ENHRY and CDR2 SYGVKD. The CDR3 spells CAILTAGRGYDYTS. The CDR3 region has the DNA TGTGCCATCCTCACTGCAGGCAGGGGCTATGACTACACCTCC.